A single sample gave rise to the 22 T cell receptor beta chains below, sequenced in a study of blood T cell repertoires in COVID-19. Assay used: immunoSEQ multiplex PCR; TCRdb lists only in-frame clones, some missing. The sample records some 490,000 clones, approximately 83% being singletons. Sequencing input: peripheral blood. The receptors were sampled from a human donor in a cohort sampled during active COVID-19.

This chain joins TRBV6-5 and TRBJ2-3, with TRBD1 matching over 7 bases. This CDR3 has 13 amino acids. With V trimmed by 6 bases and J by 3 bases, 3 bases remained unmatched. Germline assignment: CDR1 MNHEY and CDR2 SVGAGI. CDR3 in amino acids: CASRKTGTDTQYF. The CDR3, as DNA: TGTGCCAGCAGGAAGACAGGGACAGATACGCAGTATTTT.

CDR3 DNA: TGTGCCAGCAGTGACCGGCAGGGGGTCGGGGAGCAGTTCTTC. Translated, it gives CASSDRQGVGEQFF. The rearrangement links TRBV6-4 to TRBJ2-1, with 7 bases matching TRBD1. The ends lost 2 bases at V and 10 bases at J; junction bases unmatched: 8. The CDR3 has 14 residues. The germline V gene has CDR1 MRHNA and CDR2 SNTAGT.

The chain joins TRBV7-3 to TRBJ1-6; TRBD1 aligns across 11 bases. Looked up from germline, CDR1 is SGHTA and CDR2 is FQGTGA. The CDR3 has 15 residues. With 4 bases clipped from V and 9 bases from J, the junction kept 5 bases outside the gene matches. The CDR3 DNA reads TGTGCCAGCAGCTCAGACGGGACAGGGGGTTCACCCCTCCACTTT. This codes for CASSSDGTGGSPLHF.

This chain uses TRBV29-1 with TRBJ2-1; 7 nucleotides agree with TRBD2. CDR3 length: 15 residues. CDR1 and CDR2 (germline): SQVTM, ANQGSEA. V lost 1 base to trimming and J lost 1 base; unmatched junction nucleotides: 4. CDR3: CSVEGGSGSYNEQFF. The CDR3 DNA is TGCAGCGTTGAAGGCGGGAGTGGGTCCTACAATGAGCAGTTCTTC.

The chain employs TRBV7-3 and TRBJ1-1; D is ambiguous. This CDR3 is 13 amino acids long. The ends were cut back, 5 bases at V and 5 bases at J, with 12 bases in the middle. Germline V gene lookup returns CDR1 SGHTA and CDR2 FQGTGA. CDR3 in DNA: TGTGCCAGCAGCCTGGCCACGGGGACTGAAGCTTTCTTT. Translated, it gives CASSLATGTEAFF.

The CDR3 protein is CASSFPEFYGYTF. The CDR3 DNA is TGTGCCAGCAGTTTCCCCGAGTTCTATGGCTACACCTTC. This sequence joins TRBV28 and TRBJ1-2; no clear D. V was trimmed by 3 bases and J by 4 bases, leaving 9 bases between them. The germline gives CDR1 MDHEN, CDR2 SYDVKM. The CDR3 is made up of 13 amino acids.

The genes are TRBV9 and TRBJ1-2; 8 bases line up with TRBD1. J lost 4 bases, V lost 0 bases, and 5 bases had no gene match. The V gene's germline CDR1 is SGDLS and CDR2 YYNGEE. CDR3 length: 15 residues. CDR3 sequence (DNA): TGTGCCAGCAGCGTAGGATGGGACAGGACCTATGGCTACACCTTC. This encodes CASSVGWDRTYGYTF.

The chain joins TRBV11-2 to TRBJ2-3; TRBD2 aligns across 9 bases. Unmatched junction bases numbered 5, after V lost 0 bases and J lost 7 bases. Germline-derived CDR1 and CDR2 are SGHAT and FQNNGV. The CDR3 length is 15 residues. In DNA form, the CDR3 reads TGTGCCAGCAGCTTAGATTGGGCTAGCGGGAATACGCAGTATTTT. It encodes CASSLDWASGNTQYF. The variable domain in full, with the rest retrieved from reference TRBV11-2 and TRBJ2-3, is EAGVAQSPRYKIIEKRQSVAFWCNPISGHATLYWYQQILGQGPKLLIQFQNNGVVDDSQLPKDRFSAERLKGVDSTLKIQPAKLEDSAVYLCASSLDWASGNTQYFGPGTRLTVL.

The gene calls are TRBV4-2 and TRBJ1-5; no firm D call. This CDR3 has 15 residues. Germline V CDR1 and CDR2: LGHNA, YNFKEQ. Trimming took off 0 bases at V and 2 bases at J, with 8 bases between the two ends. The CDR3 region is CASSQDFRGNQPQHF. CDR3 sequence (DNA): TGTGCCAGCAGCCAAGATTTCCGTGGCAATCAGCCCCAGCATTTT.

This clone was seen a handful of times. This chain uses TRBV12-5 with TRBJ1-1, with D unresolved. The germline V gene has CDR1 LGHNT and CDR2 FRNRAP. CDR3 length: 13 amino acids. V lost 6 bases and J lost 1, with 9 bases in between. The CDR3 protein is CASGTEPNTEAFF. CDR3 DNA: TGTGCTAGTGGAACTGAACCGAACACTGAAGCTTTCTTT.

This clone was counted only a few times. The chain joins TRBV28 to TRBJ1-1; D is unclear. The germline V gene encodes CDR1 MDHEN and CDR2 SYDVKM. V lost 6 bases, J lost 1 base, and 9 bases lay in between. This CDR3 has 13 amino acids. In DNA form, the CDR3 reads TGTGCCAGCAGCTCCACAGCGAACACTGAAGCTTTCTTT. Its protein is CASSSTANTEAFF.

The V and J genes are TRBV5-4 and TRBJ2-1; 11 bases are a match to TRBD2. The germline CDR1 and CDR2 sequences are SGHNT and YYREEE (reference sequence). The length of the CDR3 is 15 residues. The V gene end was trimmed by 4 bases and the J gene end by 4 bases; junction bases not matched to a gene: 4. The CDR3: CASSLGLADYNEQFF. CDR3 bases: TGTGCCAGCAGCCTGGGACTAGCGGATTACAATGAGCAGTTCTTC. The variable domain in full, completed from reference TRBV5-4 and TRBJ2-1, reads ETGVTQSPTHLIKTRGQQVTLRCSSQSGHNTVSWYQQALGQGPQFIFQYYREEENGRGNFPPRFSGLQFPNYSSELNVNALELDDSALYLCASSLGLADYNEQFFGPGTRLTVL.

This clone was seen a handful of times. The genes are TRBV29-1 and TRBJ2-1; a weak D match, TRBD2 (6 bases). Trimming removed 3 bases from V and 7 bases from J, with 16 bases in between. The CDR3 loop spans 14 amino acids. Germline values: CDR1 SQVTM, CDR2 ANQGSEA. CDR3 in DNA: TGCAGCGTTGACAGCGGGCCGGTTAATAATGAGCAGTTCTTC. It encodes CSVDSGPVNNEQFF.

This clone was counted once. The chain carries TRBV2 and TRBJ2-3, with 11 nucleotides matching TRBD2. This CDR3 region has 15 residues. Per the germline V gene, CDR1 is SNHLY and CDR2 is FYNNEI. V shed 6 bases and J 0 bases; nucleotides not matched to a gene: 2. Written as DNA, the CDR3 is TGTGCCAGCAGGGGGACTAGCGGTAGCACAGATACGCAGTATTTT. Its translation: CASRGTSGSTDTQYF.

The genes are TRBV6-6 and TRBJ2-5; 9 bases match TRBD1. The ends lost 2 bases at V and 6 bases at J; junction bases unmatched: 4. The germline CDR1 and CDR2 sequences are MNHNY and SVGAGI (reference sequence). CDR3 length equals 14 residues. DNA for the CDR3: TGTGCCAGCAGTTACCAACAGGGGGCCAAGACCCAGTACTTC. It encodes CASSYQQGAKTQYF.

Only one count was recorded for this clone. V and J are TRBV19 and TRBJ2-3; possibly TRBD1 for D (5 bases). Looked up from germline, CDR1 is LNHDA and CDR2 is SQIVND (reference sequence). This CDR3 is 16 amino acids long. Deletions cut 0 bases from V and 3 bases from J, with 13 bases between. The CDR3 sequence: CASSIDLNRRTDTQYF. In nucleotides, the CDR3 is TGTGCCAGTAGTATAGATCTGAACAGGAGAACAGATACGCAGTATTTT.

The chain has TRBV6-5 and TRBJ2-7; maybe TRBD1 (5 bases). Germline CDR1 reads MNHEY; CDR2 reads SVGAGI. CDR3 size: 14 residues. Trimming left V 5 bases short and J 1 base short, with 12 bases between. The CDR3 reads CASSPLRDSYEQYF. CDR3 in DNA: TGTGCCAGCAGTCCCCTCAGGGATTCCTACGAGCAGTACTTC.

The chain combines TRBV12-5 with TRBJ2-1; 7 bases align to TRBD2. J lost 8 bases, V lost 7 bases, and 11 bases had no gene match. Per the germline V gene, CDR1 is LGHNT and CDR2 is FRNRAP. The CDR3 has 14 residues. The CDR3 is CASANQRGGDEQFF. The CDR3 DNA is TGTGCTAGTGCCAATCAGAGGGGAGGGGATGAGCAGTTCTTC.

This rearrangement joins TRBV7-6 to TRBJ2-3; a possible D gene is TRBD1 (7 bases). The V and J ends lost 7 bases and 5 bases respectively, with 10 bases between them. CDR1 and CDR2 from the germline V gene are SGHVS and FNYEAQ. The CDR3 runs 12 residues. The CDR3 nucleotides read TGTGCCAGCAACCAGGGGGGAGATACGCAGTATTTT. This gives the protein CASNQGGDTQYF.

The CDR3 DNA reads TGCGCCAGCAGTGAGGTGTCGGGGAGGGTAGATACGCAGTATTTT. The encoded protein is CASSEVSGRVDTQYF. The V and J genes are TRBV10-2 and TRBJ2-3; 7 bases line up with TRBD2. The CDR3 is made up of 15 amino acids. V was clipped by 2 bases and J by 5 bases; unmatched bases: 7. The germline V gene has CDR1 WSHSY and CDR2 SAAADI.

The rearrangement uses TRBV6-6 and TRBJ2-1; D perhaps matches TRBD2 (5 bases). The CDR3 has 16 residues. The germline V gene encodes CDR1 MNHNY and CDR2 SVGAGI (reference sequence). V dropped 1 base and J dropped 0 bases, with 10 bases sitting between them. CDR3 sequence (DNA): TGTGCCAGCAGTTACTACCCAGCGGACTCCTACAATGAGCAGTTCTTC. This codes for CASSYYPADSYNEQFF.

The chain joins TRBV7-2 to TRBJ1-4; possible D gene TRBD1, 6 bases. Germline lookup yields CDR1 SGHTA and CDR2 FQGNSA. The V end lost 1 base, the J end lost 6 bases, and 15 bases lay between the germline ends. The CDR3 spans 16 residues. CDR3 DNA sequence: TGTGCCAGCAGCTTAGAGGCCCCAGGGGCGGATGAAAAACTGTTTTTT. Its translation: CASSLEAPGADEKLFF.